The entry below describes one T cell receptor beta chain. The sample belongs to a study of blood T cell repertoires in COVID-19. Study-wide context: Sample material is recorded as cDNA or gDNA derived from T cells, B-cell-depleted T cells, or PBMCs.

Original handling: Scientists estimated how many nucleated cells there were by amplifying reference gene primers. Assay used: immunoSEQ multiplex PCR; TCRdb lists only in-frame clones, some missing. That table supplies the V and J calls and clone size; D and trimming were determined from the DNA. The sample has around 170,000 clones; approximately 86% are singletons. With 2 bases removed from V and 0 bases from J, the gap between germline ends came to 9 bases. Germline assignment: CDR1 MNHEY and CDR2 SMNVEV (reference sequence). The length of the CDR3 is 15 residues. The chain carries TRBV27 and TRBJ2-3; D not resolved. The clonotype was recovered from a man in his fifties or sixties with active or convalescent COVID-19. The sample taken for sequencing was peripheral blood. CDR3 DNA: TGTGCCAGCAGTTTAAGTGGAGCTAGCACAGATACGCAGTATTTT. It specifies CASSLSGASTDTQYF.